These T cell receptor beta chains were read from a single sample in a study of OX40 agonist ivuxolimab in advanced cancers. Profiled with immunoSEQ multiplex PCR; TCRdb holds only in-frame clones, not every one. The repertoire holds 55,000 to 70,000 clones, around four fifths seen once, with approximately 3.1% in the top ten. Sample: CD4+ or CD8+ T cells sorted from blood, taken in a trial of the OX40 agonist ivuxolimab. These TCRs come from an adult with an advanced solid tumor such as melanoma, head and neck, liver or kidney cancer. Each CDR3 is given with its conserved first and last residue. Each record gives: CDR3 length, D gene, clone size, J gene, V gene, CDR3 protein, CDR3 DNA. A D gene is named only where the DNA matches it firmly. Size tells how often a clone was seen (once, few, many) or the class of an expanded clone, and some rows leave it out.

CDR3 length: 15; D gene: TRBD1; clone size: NA; J gene: TRBJ1-5; V gene: TRBV7-9; CDR3 protein: CASSPGTGQGTPQHF; CDR3 DNA: TGTGCCAGCAGCCCAGGTACGGGACAGGGTACGCCCCAGCATTTT
CDR3 length: 12; D gene: NA; clone size: NA; J gene: TRBJ1-4; V gene: TRBV18; CDR3 protein: CASSPGEGRLFF; CDR3 DNA: TGTGCCAGCTCACCCGGCGAGGGTAGACTGTTTTTT
CDR3 length: 14; D gene: NA; clone size: few; J gene: TRBJ1-1; V gene: TRBV6-5; CDR3 protein: CASSYSRWGHEAFF; CDR3 DNA: TGTGCCAGCAGTTACTCACGATGGGGCCATGAAGCTTTCTTT
CDR3 length: 10; D gene: NA; clone size: NA; J gene: TRBJ2-7; V gene: TRBV29-1; CDR3 protein: CSVGTYEQYF; CDR3 DNA: TGCAGCGTTGGTACCTACGAGCAGTACTTC
CDR3 length: 13; D gene: NA; clone size: NA; J gene: TRBJ2-7; V gene: TRBV28; CDR3 protein: CASSSQGVHEQYF; CDR3 DNA: TGTGCCAGCAGTTCACAGGGTGTCCACGAGCAGTACTTC
CDR3 length: 14; D gene: NA; clone size: NA; J gene: TRBJ2-1; V gene: TRBV9; CDR3 protein: CASSVALRDNEQFF; CDR3 DNA: TGTGCCAGCAGCGTAGCCCTCAGGGACAATGAGCAGTTCTTC
CDR3 length: 13; D gene: NA; clone size: NA; J gene: TRBJ1-4; V gene: TRBV7-9; CDR3 protein: CASTSVRLVKLFF; CDR3 DNA: TGTGCCAGCACCTCCGTACGACTGGTAAAACTGTTTTTT
CDR3 length: 15; D gene: NA; clone size: NA; J gene: TRBJ2-6; V gene: TRBV19; CDR3 protein: CASSYQNSGANVLTF; CDR3 DNA: TGTGCCAGTAGTTATCAGAACTCTGGGGCCAACGTCCTGACTTTC
CDR3 length: 14; D gene: TRBD2; clone size: NA; J gene: TRBJ2-5; V gene: TRBV6-5; CDR3 protein: CASNRGGAWETQYF; CDR3 DNA: TGTGCCAGCAACCGCGGGGGGGCCTGGGAGACCCAGTACTTC
CDR3 length: 15; D gene: TRBD1; clone size: NA; J gene: TRBJ1-4; V gene: TRBV15; CDR3 protein: CATSDRQGSNEKLFF; CDR3 DNA: TGTGCCACCAGCGACCGACAGGGGTCTAATGAAAAACTGTTTTTT
CDR3 length: 12; D gene: NA; clone size: NA; J gene: TRBJ2-7; V gene: TRBV7-9; CDR3 protein: CASSVTTGEQYF; CDR3 DNA: TGTGCCAGCAGCGTTACCACCGGGGAGCAGTACTTC
CDR3 length: 13; D gene: TRBD1; clone size: NA; J gene: TRBJ2-3; V gene: TRBV30; CDR3 protein: CAWRLTGVDTQYF; CDR3 DNA: TGTGCCTGGAGGCTCACAGGGGTCGATACGCAGTATTTT
CDR3 length: 14; D gene: NA; clone size: NA; J gene: TRBJ1-5; V gene: TRBV6-1; CDR3 protein: CASSGSDSYQPQHF; CDR3 DNA: TGTGCCAGCAGTGGTTCGGATAGCTATCAGCCCCAGCATTTT
CDR3 length: 12; D gene: NA; clone size: NA; J gene: TRBJ2-2; V gene: TRBV7-2; CDR3 protein: CASSLAVGELFF; CDR3 DNA: TGTGCCAGCAGCCTAGCTGTGGGGGAGCTGTTTTTT
CDR3 length: 15; D gene: NA; clone size: NA; J gene: TRBJ2-1; V gene: TRBV2; CDR3 protein: CASSVGLPPYNEQFF; CDR3 DNA: TGTGCCAGCAGTGTTGGACTCCCACCTTACAATGAGCAGTTCTTC
CDR3 length: 16; D gene: TRBD2; clone size: NA; J gene: TRBJ2-5; V gene: TRBV10-3; CDR3 protein: CAISVGLAGPQETQYF; CDR3 DNA: TGTGCCATCAGTGTTGGACTAGCGGGGCCCCAAGAGACCCAGTACTTC
CDR3 length: 12; D gene: NA; clone size: NA; J gene: TRBJ1-1; V gene: TRBV28; CDR3 protein: CASSLGGARAFF; CDR3 DNA: TGTGCCAGCAGTTTAGGGGGGGCGCGGGCTTTCTTT
CDR3 length: 14; D gene: NA; clone size: NA; J gene: TRBJ2-2; V gene: TRBV10-3; CDR3 protein: CAISESMYTGELFF; CDR3 DNA: TGTGCCATCAGTGAGTCGATGTACACCGGGGAGCTGTTTTTT
CDR3 length: 16; D gene: NA; clone size: NA; J gene: TRBJ1-2; V gene: TRBV7-2; CDR3 protein: CASSLAARGFDYGYTF; CDR3 DNA: TGTGCCAGCAGCTTAGCAGCTAGGGGGTTTGACTATGGCTACACCTTC
CDR3 length: 15; D gene: NA; clone size: NA; J gene: TRBJ1-6; V gene: TRBV6-6; CDR3 protein: CASSYLGVRDSPLHF; CDR3 DNA: TGTGCCAGCAGTTACTTAGGGGTTAGAGATTCACCCCTCCACTTT
CDR3 length: 16; D gene: TRBD2; clone size: NA; J gene: TRBJ2-3; V gene: TRBV7-2; CDR3 protein: CASSVTSGGRGDTQYF; CDR3 DNA: TGTGCCAGCAGCGTTACTAGCGGGGGGCGAGGAGATACGCAGTATTTT
CDR3 length: 14; D gene: TRBD2; clone size: once; J gene: TRBJ2-1; V gene: TRBV7-2; CDR3 protein: CASSWSGLADEQFF; CDR3 DNA: TGTGCCAGCAGCTGGTCAGGACTAGCCGATGAGCAGTTCTTC
CDR3 length: 13; D gene: TRBD2; clone size: NA; J gene: TRBJ2-3; V gene: TRBV19; CDR3 protein: CASRTSGTDTQYF; CDR3 DNA: TGTGCCAGTAGGACTAGCGGCACAGATACGCAGTATTTT
CDR3 length: 17; D gene: NA; clone size: once; J gene: TRBJ1-4; V gene: TRBV7-2; CDR3 protein: CASSPRTTFATNEKLFF; CDR3 DNA: TGTGCCAGCAGCCCTCGGACGACTTTCGCAACTAATGAAAAACTGTTTTTT
CDR3 length: 15; D gene: TRBD1; clone size: NA; J gene: TRBJ1-1; V gene: TRBV2; CDR3 protein: CASSKQGQQNTEAFF; CDR3 DNA: TGTGCCAGCAGCAAGCAGGGACAGCAAAACACTGAAGCTTTCTTT
CDR3 length: 16; D gene: TRBD2; clone size: NA; J gene: TRBJ2-1; V gene: TRBV14; CDR3 protein: CASSQVAGGIYNEQFF; CDR3 DNA: TGTGCCAGCAGCCAGGTAGCGGGGGGCATATACAATGAGCAGTTCTTC
CDR3 length: 14; D gene: NA; clone size: NA; J gene: TRBJ1-5; V gene: TRBV6-1; CDR3 protein: CASCPGGGNQPQHF; CDR3 DNA: TGTGCCAGTTGTCCGGGGGGCGGCAATCAGCCCCAGCATTTT
CDR3 length: 14; D gene: NA; clone size: few; J gene: TRBJ1-5; V gene: TRBV5-1; CDR3 protein: CASSLGEISQPQHF; CDR3 DNA: TGCGCCAGCAGCTTAGGGGAAATTAGTCAGCCCCAGCATTTT
CDR3 length: 14; D gene: NA; clone size: NA; J gene: TRBJ2-2; V gene: TRBV29-1; CDR3 protein: CSDAQRTNTGELFF; CDR3 DNA: TGCAGCGACGCACAGCGTACGAACACCGGGGAGCTGTTTTTT
CDR3 length: 16; D gene: NA; clone size: NA; J gene: TRBJ2-3; V gene: TRBV7-9; CDR3 protein: CASSLARRGGTDTQYF; CDR3 DNA: TGTGCCAGCAGCTTAGCGCGAAGGGGGGGCACAGATACGCAGTATTTT
CDR3 length: 15; D gene: TRBD1; clone size: NA; J gene: TRBJ2-1; V gene: TRBV9; CDR3 protein: CASSGGDRRYNEQFF; CDR3 DNA: TGTGCCAGCAGCGGGGGGGACAGGCGCTACAATGAGCAGTTCTTC
CDR3 length: 15; D gene: NA; clone size: NA; J gene: TRBJ2-3; V gene: TRBV7-9; CDR3 protein: CASTKVGTSTDTQYF; CDR3 DNA: TGTGCCAGCACCAAAGTGGGTACTAGCACAGATACGCAGTATTTT
CDR3 length: 14; D gene: NA; clone size: NA; J gene: TRBJ2-3; V gene: TRBV6-5; CDR3 protein: CASSLTQVTDTQYF; CDR3 DNA: TGTGCCAGCAGTTTAACGCAAGTCACAGATACGCAGTATTTT
CDR3 length: 13; D gene: NA; clone size: NA; J gene: TRBJ2-7; V gene: TRBV5-1; CDR3 protein: CASTPTNSYEQYF; CDR3 DNA: TGCGCCAGCACCCCGACAAACTCCTACGAGCAGTACTTC
CDR3 length: 14; D gene: TRBD2; clone size: NA; J gene: TRBJ2-7; V gene: TRBV4-3; CDR3 protein: CASSATSGAYEQYF; CDR3 DNA: TGCGCCAGCAGCGCGACTAGCGGAGCCTACGAGCAGTACTTC
CDR3 length: 13; D gene: NA; clone size: NA; J gene: TRBJ2-5; V gene: TRBV6-1; CDR3 protein: CASTNSYQETQYF; CDR3 DNA: TGTGCCAGCACCAACTCGTACCAAGAGACCCAGTACTTC
CDR3 length: 16; D gene: TRBD2; clone size: few; J gene: TRBJ2-3; V gene: TRBV19; CDR3 protein: CASSIKLAGDSDTQYF; CDR3 DNA: TGTGCCAGTAGTATCAAACTAGCGGGGGACTCAGATACGCAGTATTTT
CDR3 length: 14; D gene: TRBD1; clone size: NA; J gene: TRBJ2-5; V gene: TRBV7-3; CDR3 protein: CASSLGTGTETQYF; CDR3 DNA: TGTGCCAGCAGCTTAGGGACAGGGACGGAGACCCAGTACTTC
CDR3 length: 21; D gene: NA; clone size: NA; J gene: TRBJ2-6; V gene: TRBV28; CDR3 protein: CASKARAGARRPSSGANVLTF; CDR3 DNA: TGTGCCAGCAAGGCGAGAGCAGGGGCGCGCCGTCCATCCTCTGGGGCCAACGTCCTGACTTTC
CDR3 length: 17; D gene: TRBD2; clone size: NA; J gene: TRBJ2-5; V gene: TRBV19; CDR3 protein: CASSIRTSGGTRETQYF; CDR3 DNA: TGTGCCAGTAGTATCCGGACTAGCGGGGGTACACGGGAGACCCAGTACTTC
CDR3 length: 13; D gene: NA; clone size: NA; J gene: TRBJ2-7; V gene: TRBV5-1; CDR3 protein: CASSRGGRDEQYF; CDR3 DNA: TGCGCCAGCAGCCGGGGTGGGCGGGACGAGCAGTACTTC
CDR3 length: 15; D gene: NA; clone size: NA; J gene: TRBJ2-7; V gene: TRBV15; CDR3 protein: CATSRVAGYLYEQYF; CDR3 DNA: TGTGCCACCAGCAGAGTAGCAGGTTACCTCTACGAGCAGTACTTC